This TCR beta chain is drawn from a study of blood T cell repertoires in COVID-19. At the level of the study: Spain, Italy and the United States supplied samples that represented acute and convalescent COVID-19. PBMCs, B-cell-depleted T cells, or T cells were the source of the cDNA or gDNA that made up the material.

The ends lost 5 bases at V and 8 bases at J; junction bases unmatched: 3. Germline V gene data show CDR1 as ENHRY and CDR2 as SYGVKD. The CDR3 is 13 amino acids. Original processing notes: Reference gene primers were amplified, and this amplification served to estimate nucleated cell counts. The method was immunoSEQ multiplex PCR; TCRdb's version includes in-frame clones alone and lacks a portion of them. V and J calls and clone size are given by that table; D and trimming were obtained from the DNA. The table lists around 180,000 clones, almost 80% of them singletons, with 17% in the top ten. The count of this clone is one.

Sequenced input: peripheral blood. The V call is TRBV10-3, the J call TRBJ2-1; 10 nucleotides line up with TRBD2. This receptor was taken from a man in his 60s with active or convalescent COVID-19. The DNA of the CDR3 is TGTGCCATCAGTCTAGCGGGAGAGGATGAGCAGTTCTTC. Its translation: CAISLAGEDEQFF.